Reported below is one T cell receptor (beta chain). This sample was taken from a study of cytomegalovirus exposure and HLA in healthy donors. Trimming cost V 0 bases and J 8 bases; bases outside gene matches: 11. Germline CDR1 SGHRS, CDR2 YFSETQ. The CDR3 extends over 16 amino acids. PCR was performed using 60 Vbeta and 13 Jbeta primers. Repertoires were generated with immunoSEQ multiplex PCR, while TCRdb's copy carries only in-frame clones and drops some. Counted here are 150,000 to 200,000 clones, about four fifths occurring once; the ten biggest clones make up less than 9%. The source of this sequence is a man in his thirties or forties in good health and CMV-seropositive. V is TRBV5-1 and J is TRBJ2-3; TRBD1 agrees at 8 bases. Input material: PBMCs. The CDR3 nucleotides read TGCGCCAGCAGCTTGGGGGACAGGTCATTGTTCGGTACGCAGTATTTT. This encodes CASSLGDRSLFGTQYF.